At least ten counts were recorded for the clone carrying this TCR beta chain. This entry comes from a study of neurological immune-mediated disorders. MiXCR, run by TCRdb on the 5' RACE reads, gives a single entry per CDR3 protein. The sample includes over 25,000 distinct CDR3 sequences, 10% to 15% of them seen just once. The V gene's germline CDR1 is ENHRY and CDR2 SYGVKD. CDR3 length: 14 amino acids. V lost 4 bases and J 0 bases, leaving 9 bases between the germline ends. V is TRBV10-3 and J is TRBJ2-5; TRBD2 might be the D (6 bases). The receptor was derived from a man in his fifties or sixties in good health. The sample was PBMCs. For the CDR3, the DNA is TGTGCCATCAGTGGAGCTAGCGACCAAGAGACCCAGTACTTC. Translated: CAISGASDQETQYF.